A selection of T cell receptor beta chains follows, all from one sample in a study of blood T cell repertoires in COVID-19. The repertoire was sequenced with immunoSEQ multiplex PCR; TCRdb's copy has only in-frame clones and lacks some. The data hold a few hundred thousand clones, with roughly 89% observed a single time. The sequencing sample was made of PBMCs or T cells enriched from blood (not recorded which). All receptors come from a woman aged 25-40 years who had recovered from COVID-19. Each CDR3 is given with its conserved first and last residue. D genes are given only for firm matches. Some rows have no size entry. The others give once, few or many, or a class for an expanded clone.

D,size,J,length,V,DNA,CDR3
TRBD1,-,TRBJ2-1,14,TRBV25-1,TGTGCCAGCAGTGAGAACAGGGGGATCAATGAGCAGTTCTTC,CASSENRGINEQFF
-,-,TRBJ1-1,13,TRBV25-1,TGTGCCAGCAGTCCCCAACCCGACAGTCAAGCTTTCTTT,CASSPQPDSQAFF
TRBD2,-,TRBJ2-3,15,TRBV27,TGTGCCAGCATGAGGCTAGCGGGAGCCTGGGATACGCAGTATTTT,CASMRLAGAWDTQYF
TRBD2,-,TRBJ2-2,16,TRBV5-6,TGTGCCAGCAGCCTGGAGGGAGCGGGAGGCACCGGGGAGCTGTTTTTT,CASSLEGAGGTGELFF
-,-,TRBJ1-5,12,TRBV24-1,TGTGCCACCAGTTATAACAATCAGCCCCAGCATTTT,CATSYNNQPQHF
-,once,TRBJ2-7,16,TRBV19,TGTGCCAGTAGTATAGATGCAAGGGGCCTACAAGACGAGCAGTACTTC,CASSIDARGLQDEQYF
-,-,TRBJ1-5,13,TRBV9,TGTGCCAGCAGCGTAGACGGGTCAGGGGCAACGCATTTT,CASSVDGSGATHF
-,-,TRBJ2-7,13,TRBV10-3,TGTGCCATGCAACGGGACACCTCCTACGAGCAGTACTTC,CAMQRDTSYEQYF
-,-,TRBJ1-4,14,TRBV29-1,TGCAGCGTTGAGAGCTCCGCAACTAATGAAAAACTGTTTTTT,CSVESSATNEKLFF
TRBD1,-,TRBJ1-6,15,TRBV27,TGTGCCAGCAGGGGACAGAACTTTTATAATTCACCCCTCCACTTT,CASRGQNFYNSPLHF
-,-,TRBJ1-5,17,TRBV18,TGTGCCAGCTCACCAGGCGCTTCTCAGGGACTCTATCAGCCCCAGCATTTT,CASSPGASQGLYQPQHF
TRBD2,-,TRBJ2-3,15,TRBV5-8,TGTGCCAGCAGCTTTTTTTCTAGCGGGCTAGATACGCAGTATTTT,CASSFFSSGLDTQYF
TRBD1,-,TRBJ1-2,18,TRBV19,TGTGCCAGTAGTATAGATACTCCCAACAGGGGGCTAATCTATGGCTACACCTTC,CASSIDTPNRGLIYGYTF
-,-,TRBJ1-4,14,TRBV5-4,TGTGCCAGCAGCGAGGGGGGGAACAATGAAAAACTGTTTTTT,CASSEGGNNEKLFF
TRBD2,-,TRBJ2-7,16,TRBV6-1,TGTGCCAGCAGTGAAGCGCGGGGGACGGAGACTGCCGAGCAGTACTTC,CASSEARGTETAEQYF
-,-,TRBJ2-1,15,TRBV18,TGTGCCAGCTCACCACCCGCTAGCTCCTACAATGAGCAGTTCTTC,CASSPPASSYNEQFF
-,-,TRBJ1-1,15,TRBV27,TGTGCCAGCAGTCCCCTCGCGGGCATGAACACTGAAGCTTTCTTT,CASSPLAGMNTEAFF
-,-,TRBJ2-7,14,TRBV27,TGTGCCAGCAGTCCCCGTGTAGCCTCTTACGAGCAGTACTTC,CASSPRVASYEQYF
-,-,TRBJ2-6,14,TRBV30,TGTGCCTGGACAACTGTAATTGAGGCCAACGTCCTGACTTTC,CAWTTVIEANVLTF
TRBD1,-,TRBJ2-7,17,TRBV11-2,TGTGCCAGCAGCTTTACGCTCCGGGACAGGCAGACCTACGAGCAGTACTTC,CASSFTLRDRQTYEQYF
TRBD1,few,TRBJ1-6,15,TRBV5-4,TGTGCCAGCAGCTTGGCAACAGGGGCTAATTCACCCCTCCACTTT,CASSLATGANSPLHF
-,-,TRBJ1-2,15,TRBV5-1,TGCGCCAGCAGCACTCAAGGGGTCCCCTCTAGTGGCTACACCTTC,CASSTQGVPSSGYTF
-,once,TRBJ2-1,17,TRBV5-1,TGCGCCAGCAGCTTGCTCAACCCTAGTATGTCCTACAATGAGCAGTTCTTC,CASSLLNPSMSYNEQFF
TRBD1,once,TRBJ1-6,19,TRBV2,TGTGCCAGCAGTGTGGTTCGAGGGAAGGGACAGCCTCCTAATTCACCCCTCCACTTT,CASSVVRGKGQPPNSPLHF
-,few,TRBJ1-5,14,TRBV30,TGTGCCTGGAGTGCAGGGACTTTCAATCAGCCCCAGCATTTT,CAWSAGTFNQPQHF
TRBD2,-,TRBJ2-5,15,TRBV4-1,TGCGCCAGCAGTCTATACGCGGGAGCTCTGGAGACCCAGTACTTC,CASSLYAGALETQYF
TRBD1,-,TRBJ1-6,14,TRBV13,TGTGCCAGCAGCCACCGGGACAGTTTTTCACCCCTCCACTTT,CASSHRDSFSPLHF